This is a list of T cell receptor beta chains from one sample in a study of shared clonotypes between healthy human individuals. The protocol was immunoSEQ multiplex PCR, while the TCRdb copy is restricted to in-frame clones and leaves out a portion. Of about 490,000 clones in the sample, 76% were seen once. Sequenced sample: PBMCs. The receptor set was obtained from a woman in her forties in good health. Some clones in this sample may be carry-over from other donors' samples. The CDR3 runs from the conserved cysteine through the conserved F or W. Fields, in order: clone size, V gene, J gene, D gene, CDR3 DNA, CDR3 protein. The D gene is left open where the match is weak. Expanded clones get a size class; other rows say once, few or many, or leave the size out.

clone size: NA
V gene: TRBV11-2
J gene: TRBJ2-1
D gene: TRBD1
CDR3 DNA: TGTGCCAGCAGCTTAGGGGTTGGGACAGGTAACACTAATGAGCAGTTCTTC
CDR3 protein: CASSLGVGTGNTNEQFF

clone size: NA
V gene: TRBV14
J gene: TRBJ1-1
D gene: NA
CDR3 DNA: TGTGCCAGCAGCCAAGAGAGAGGGATCACTGAAGCTTTCTTT
CDR3 protein: CASSQERGITEAFF

clone size: NA
V gene: TRBV6-1
J gene: TRBJ2-7
D gene: TRBD2
CDR3 DNA: TGTGCCAGCAGTGCCCAGACTAGCCGGCAGTACTTC
CDR3 protein: CASSAQTSRQYF

clone size: few
V gene: TRBV7-9
J gene: TRBJ2-3
D gene: NA
CDR3 DNA: TGTGCCAGCAGCTCTACAGGGTTCGCAGATACGCAGTATTTT
CDR3 protein: CASSSTGFADTQYF

clone size: NA
V gene: TRBV28
J gene: TRBJ1-1
D gene: TRBD1
CDR3 DNA: TGTGCCAGCGTGTTAGGACAGGGAAGGATCACTGAAGCTTTCTTT
CDR3 protein: CASVLGQGRITEAFF

clone size: NA
V gene: TRBV12-2
J gene: TRBJ2-5
D gene: NA
CDR3 DNA: TGTGCAAGTCGCCTACGACTAGCGGGAGGAGAGACCCAGTACTTC
CDR3 protein: CASRLRLAGGETQYF

clone size: once
V gene: TRBV5-4
J gene: TRBJ2-7
D gene: NA
CDR3 DNA: TGTGCCAGCAGCTCCCGGGGGGCCGCAGCCTACGAGCAGTACTTC
CDR3 protein: CASSSRGAAAYEQYF

clone size: NA
V gene: TRBV5-4
J gene: TRBJ2-2
D gene: NA
CDR3 DNA: TGTGCCAGCAGCCTCACGAGCACCGGGGAGCTGTTTTTT
CDR3 protein: CASSLTSTGELFF

clone size: NA
V gene: TRBV30
J gene: TRBJ2-3
D gene: TRBD2
CDR3 DNA: TGTGCCTGGAGTCCGAAGCGGGGAGCTAGCACAGATACGCAGTATTTT
CDR3 protein: CAWSPKRGASTDTQYF

clone size: NA
V gene: TRBV18
J gene: TRBJ2-7
D gene: TRBD1
CDR3 DNA: TGTGCCAGCTCCCTACAACCCGGGACAGGGTCCTACGAGCAGTACTTC
CDR3 protein: CASSLQPGTGSYEQYF

clone size: few
V gene: TRBV11-2
J gene: TRBJ2-5
D gene: NA
CDR3 DNA: TGTGCCAGCAGCTTAGGGGTTGGAGAGACCCAGTACTTC
CDR3 protein: CASSLGVGETQYF

clone size: NA
V gene: TRBV4-3
J gene: TRBJ1-4
D gene: NA
CDR3 DNA: TGCGCCAGCAGCCAAGCACGAAGGACCGCCGGGGGGGAAAAACTGTTTTTT
CDR3 protein: CASSQARRTAGGEKLFF

clone size: few
V gene: TRBV5-1
J gene: TRBJ2-1
D gene: TRBD2
CDR3 DNA: TGCGCCAGCAGCCCCTCTAGCGGGTGGAGCTCCTACAATGAGCAGTTCTTC
CDR3 protein: CASSPSSGWSSYNEQFF